Each of the 21 T cell receptor beta chains below was sequenced from the same sample in a study of regulatory T cells in long-lasting Graves disease. Time point of the sample: newly diagnosed GD, antithyroid drugs for less than 3 months. PBMCs provided the RNA from which the TCR library was made. With iRepertoire HTBI primers and Arm-PCR of CDR3 regions, TCR beta libraries were built. TCRdb reprocessed the multiplex PCR reads via MiXCR and lists one record per CDR3 protein. The sample records over 500,000 distinct CDR3 sequences, about 15% being singletons. The same data also went into a second study, on T cells in Graves' hyperthyroidism and ophthalmopathy.

This sample comprised peripheral blood mononuclear cells (PBMCs), obtained at new diagnosis, from a patient treated with antithyroid drugs. These TCRs come from a man younger than 35 with Graves disease.

This clonotype was recorded at least ten times. The chain is built from TRBV7-3 and TRBJ2-1; the D gene could be TRBD1 or TRBD2 (6 bases each). V lost 3 bases, J lost 6 bases, and 9 bases lay in between. The CDR3 loop spans 13 amino acids. In germline, CDR1 is SGHTA, CDR2 FQGTGA. For the CDR3, the DNA is TGTGCCAGCAGCTTTAGGGGGGCCAATGAGCAGTTCTTC. Encoded protein: CASSFRGANEQFF.

This clonotype was detected only a few times. The chain recombines TRBV20-1 with TRBJ1-1; tentative D call: TRBD1 (5 bases). CDR1 is DFQATT and CDR2 is SNEGSKA in the germline V gene (reference sequence). The CDR3 length is 14 residues. V was shortened by 4 bases and J by 1 base, with 13 bases between the two germline ends. The chain's CDR3 is CSAIWGEGNTEAFF. DNA of the CDR3: TGCAGTGCTATCTGGGGGGAGGGGAACACTGAAGCTTTCTTT.

This clonotype occurred a few times. V and J are TRBV4-1 and TRBJ2-1; 8 bases fit TRBD2. Germline-derived CDR1 and CDR2 are MGHRA and YSYEKL. V trimming: 4 bases; J trimming: 5 bases; junction bases outside the gene matches: 4. The CDR3 sequence is 14 residues long. CDR3 residues: CASSPGGGDNEQFF. Here the CDR3 DNA reads TGCGCCAGCAGCCCGGGGGGGGGGGACAATGAGCAGTTCTTC.

The rearrangement uses TRBV2 and TRBJ2-7, with a weak D call TRBD1 (5 bases). The CDR3 extends over 14 amino acids. V lost 6 bases, J lost 7 bases, and 19 bases lay in between. Germline loops: CDR1 SNHLY, CDR2 FYNNEI. CDR3 sequence reads: CASSLTDRLGEQYF. The CDR3 coding sequence is TGTGCCAGCAGCCTCACCGACAGACTGGGGGAGCAGTACTTC. The full variable domain, its missing parts supplied by reference TRBV2 and TRBJ2-7, is EPEVTQTPSHQVTQMGQEVILRCVPISNHLYFYWYRQILGQKVEFLVSFYNNEISEKSEIFDDQFSVERPDGSNFTLKIRSTKLEDSAMYFCASSLTDRLGEQYFGPGTRLTVT.

This clonotype has a handful of counts. The V and J genes are TRBV13 and TRBJ2-7; 14 bases line up with TRBD2. V shed 5 bases, J shed 3 bases, and the junction held 6 bases outside the gene matches. Germline V gene data show CDR1 as PRHDT and CDR2 as FYEKMQ (reference sequence). The CDR3 is 16 residues long. The CDR3 DNA reads as TGTGCCAGCAGCCCCGGCGGGACTAGCGGGAGCTACGAGCAGTACTTC. Amino acid sequence: CASSPGGTSGSYEQYF.

In this sample, this clonotype turned up many times. V is TRBV10-3 and J is TRBJ2-5; 8 bases are a match to TRBD2. This CDR3 is 20 amino acids long. The germline CDR1 and CDR2 sequences are ENHRY and SYGVKD. After removal of 3 bases from V and 4 bases from J, the junction contained 22 bases not matched to a gene. CDR3 nucleotide sequence: TGTGCCATCAGTGAAGCATCCAGCGGGAGTACTGCTCGCGGTCGAGAGACCCAGTACTTC. Its protein is CAISEASSGSTARGRETQYF.

This clonotype has ten or more counts. The chain joins TRBV12-3 or TRBV12-4 to TRBJ2-1; 7 bases align to TRBD2. The CDR3 runs 15 residues. V was clipped by 6 bases and J by 2 bases; unmatched bases: 7. As DNA, the CDR3 is TGTGCCAGCAGATTGGGCGGGAGCACCTACAATGAGCAGTTCTTC. This gives the protein CASRLGGSTYNEQFF.

This clonotype has ten or more counts. V gene TRBV5-1 combines with J gene TRBJ2-3; 8 positions agree with TRBD1. The V segment lost 5 bases and the J segment 3 bases; nucleotides outside the gene matches: 8. The CDR3 length is 15 residues. Per germline, CDR1 SGHRS and CDR2 YFSETQ. Written as DNA, the CDR3 is TGCGCCAGCAGGGAACAGGGGGAGGCGACAGATACGCAGTATTTT. Translating it yields CASREQGEATDTQYF.

This clonotype was detected many times. CDR3 in DNA: TGTGCCAGCAGTAACATGGGGGGGAGTGGCGGGGAGACCCAGTACTTC. Translated, it gives CASSNMGGSGGETQYF. The chain couples TRBV28 to TRBJ2-5, with 7 bases that match TRBD2. V trimming: 5 bases; J trimming: 5 bases; junction bases outside the gene matches: 14. Germline CDR1 reads MDHEN; CDR2 reads SYDVKM. The length of the CDR3 is 16 residues.

This clonotype was seen a few times. Compared with germline, one end of the junction differs, possibly owing to a read error. As DNA, the CDR3 is TGCGGCGTGGAGGACCACAGGGTCTACAATGAGCAGTTCTTC. This sequence encodes CGVEDHRVYNEQFF. The J gene is TRBJ2-1, the V gene TRBV29-1; tentatively, D is TRBD1 (6 bases). The CDR3 extends over 14 amino acids. Germline V gives CDR1 SQVTM, CDR2 ANQGSEA.

This clonotype was observed at least ten times. The chain joins TRBV5-1 to TRBJ1-1; 8 bases agree with TRBD1. This CDR3 region has 14 residues. Germline CDR1 is SGHRS and CDR2 is YFSETQ. V shed 3 bases and J 5 bases; nucleotides not matched to a gene: 6. CDR3 loop: CASSYDRGGTEAFF. The CDR3 DNA is TGCGCCAGCAGCTACGACAGGGGAGGTACTGAAGCTTTCTTT.

This clonotype has ten or more counts. The chain links TRBV29-1 to TRBJ2-3, with D possibly matching TRBD2 (5 bases). Germline assignment: CDR1 SQVTM and CDR2 ANQGSEA. The CDR3 is made up of 14 amino acids. With 0 bases removed from V and 0 bases from J, the gap between germline ends came to 7 bases. Here the CDR3 reads CSVEEIASTDTQYF. DNA of the CDR3: TGCAGCGTTGAAGAAATAGCGAGCACAGATACGCAGTATTTT.

The chain couples TRBV27 to TRBJ2-1, with 7 bases fitting TRBD1. Per the germline V gene, CDR1 is MNHEY and CDR2 is SMNVEV (reference sequence). The CDR3 covers 17 residues. V lost 5 bases, J lost 9 bases, and 19 bases stayed unmatched. Written as DNA, the CDR3 is TGTGCCAGCAGTGAGCCACGAAAACAGGGGTTGGGGGCTGAGCAGTTCTTC. It translates to CASSEPRKQGLGAEQFF.

This clonotype was detected many times. This sequence joins TRBV20-1 and TRBJ1-4; TRBD1 matches 8 bases. The ends lost 5 bases at V and 7 bases at J; junction bases unmatched: 12. CDR3 length: 15 amino acids. The germline V gene has CDR1 DFQATT and CDR2 SNEGSKA (reference sequence). In nucleotides, the CDR3 is TGCAGTGCTGAAAGCCTCAGGGGGCATGGTGAAAAACTGTTTTTT. This sequence encodes CSAESLRGHGEKLFF.

In its sample, this clonotype was seen a few times. This chain joins TRBV19 and TRBJ1-5; D remains ambiguous. The V gene lost 2 bases and the J gene lost 0 bases, with 8 bases spanning the gap. Germline-derived CDR1 and CDR2 are LNHDA and SQIVND (reference sequence). This CDR3 comprises 15 residues. The CDR3 nucleotides read TGTGCCAGTAGTATAAGGACGGATAGCAATCAGCCCCAGCATTTT. Protein product: CASSIRTDSNQPQHF.

This clonotype was seen a handful of times. The rearrangement links TRBV7-2 to TRBJ1-4, with no clear D. The germline gives CDR1 SGHTA, CDR2 FQGNSA. Trimming shortened V by 1 base and J by 4 bases, and 13 bases separated the two germline ends. The CDR3 has 16 residues. The DNA of the CDR3 is TGTGCCAGCAGCTTAGGTCGGGGAACTGGTAATGAAAAACTGTTTTTT. Its translation is CASSLGRGTGNEKLFF. Supplemented by reference TRBV7-2 and TRBJ1-4, the full variable domain reads GAGVSQSPSNKVTEKGKDVELRCDPISGHTALYWYRQSLGQGLEFLIYFQGNSAPDKSGLPSDRFSAERTGGSVSTLTIQRTQQEDSAVYLCASSLGRGTGNEKLFFGSGTQLSVL.

The genes are TRBV20-1 and TRBJ2-3; D unresolved. The CDR3 spans 15 residues. V was cut by 0 bases and J by 2 bases, with 12 bases left in between. Germline V CDR1 and CDR2: DFQATT, SNEGSKA (reference sequence). The CDR3 here is CSARDGAAATDTQYF. The CDR3, as DNA: TGCAGTGCTAGAGATGGTGCGGCAGCCACAGATACGCAGTATTTT.

This clonotype was recorded at least ten times. V usage is TRBV10-2 and J usage is TRBJ2-7; D ambiguous. Germline CDR1 and CDR2: WSHSY and SAAADI. This CDR3 region has 13 residues. With 8 bases removed from V and 5 bases from J, the gap between germline ends came to 16 bases. In DNA, the CDR3 is TGCGCCAGCGGTGGTCTGGCCTTAGACGAGCAGTACTTC. It yields the protein CASGGLALDEQYF.

This clonotype was found many times. The chain employs TRBV11-2 and TRBJ2-2; 9 bases fit TRBD1. The germline CDR1 and CDR2 sequences are SGHAT and FQNNGV. The V gene end was trimmed by 5 bases and the J gene end by 1 base; junction bases not matched to a gene: 2. This CDR3 is 15 amino acids long. CDR3 DNA sequence: TGTGCCAGCAGCGGACAGGGGAGGAACACCGGGGAGCTGTTTTTT. Translation: CASSGQGRNTGELFF.

The sample holds many counts of this clonotype. The V and J genes are TRBV27 and TRBJ2-1; D is unclear. The CDR3 covers 14 residues. The germline V gene has CDR1 MNHEY and CDR2 SMNVEV (reference sequence). Trimming removed 2 bases at V and 9 bases at J, with 14 bases between. CDR3 nucleotide sequence: TGTGCCAGCAGTTTAGCAGCGACCGGCGGTGAGCAGTTCTTC. Translated, it gives CASSLAATGGEQFF.

This clonotype was counted between two and nine times. The chain combines TRBV5-6 with TRBJ2-3; possible D gene TRBD2, 6 bases. Between the trimmed V and J ends, which lost 4 bases and 6 bases, there was a span of 18 bases. Per the germline V gene, CDR1 is SGHDT and CDR2 is YYEEEE. The CDR3 runs to 15 residues. In DNA form, the CDR3 reads TGTGCCAGCAGCCTTAGCGGAGCGCTAGGGGATACGCAGTATTTT. Protein sequence: CASSLSGALGDTQYF.